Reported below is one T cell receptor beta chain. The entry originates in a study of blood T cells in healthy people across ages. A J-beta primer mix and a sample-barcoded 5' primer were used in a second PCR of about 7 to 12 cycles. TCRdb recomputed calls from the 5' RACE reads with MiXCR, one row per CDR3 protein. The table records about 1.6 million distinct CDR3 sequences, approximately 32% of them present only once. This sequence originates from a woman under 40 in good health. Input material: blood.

The CDR3 region is CASSQVVLAGSNEQFF. The CDR3 bases are TGCGCCAGCAGCCAAGTTGTCCTAGCGGGGTCCAATGAGCAGTTCTTC. V usage is TRBV4-1 and J usage is TRBJ2-1; the match to TRBD2 covers 9 bases. The trim removed 1 base at V and 6 bases at J, leaving 7 bases unmatched. Germline CDR1 is MGHRA and CDR2 is YSYEKL. CDR3 size: 16 residues.